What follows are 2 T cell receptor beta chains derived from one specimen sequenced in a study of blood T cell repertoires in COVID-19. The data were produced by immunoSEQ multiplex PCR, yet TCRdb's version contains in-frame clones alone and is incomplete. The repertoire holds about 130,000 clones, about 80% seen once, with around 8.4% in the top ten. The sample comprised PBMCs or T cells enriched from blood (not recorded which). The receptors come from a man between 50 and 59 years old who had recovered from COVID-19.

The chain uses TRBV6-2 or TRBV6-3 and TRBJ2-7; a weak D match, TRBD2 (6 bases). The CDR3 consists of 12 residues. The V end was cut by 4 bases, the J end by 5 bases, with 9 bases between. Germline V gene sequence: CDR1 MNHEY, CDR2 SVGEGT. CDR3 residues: CASSLEGNEQYF. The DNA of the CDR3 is TGTGCCAGCAGTTTGGAGGGTAACGAGCAGTACTTC.

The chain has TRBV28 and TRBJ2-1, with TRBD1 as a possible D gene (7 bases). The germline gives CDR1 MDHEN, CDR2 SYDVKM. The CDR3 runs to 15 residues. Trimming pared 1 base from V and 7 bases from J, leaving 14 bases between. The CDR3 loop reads CASSLSLQGRNEQFF. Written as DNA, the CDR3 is TGTGCCAGCAGTTTATCCCTACAGGGGAGGAATGAGCAGTTCTTC.